The rows below give T cell receptor beta chains drawn from one sample of a study of blood T cell repertoires in COVID-19. Clones were sequenced by immunoSEQ multiplex PCR, and TCRdb holds only the in-frame ones, with some missing. The table shows about 160,000 clones, with approximately 87% occurring only once. The material sequenced was peripheral blood. The receptor set was obtained from a woman aged 65 to 85 with COVID-19, enrolled during active disease. Both conserved end residues are part of each CDR3. Each record gives: V gene, D gene, J gene, clone size, CDR3 DNA, CDR3 protein. D genes are given only for firm matches. Some rows mark clone size as missing; the rest say once, few, many or name a class of expanded clone.

TRBV2	TRBD1	TRBJ2-3	.	TGTGCCAGCAGGGGGACAGGTCTTAGCACAGATACGCAGTATTTT	CASRGTGLSTDTQYF
TRBV19	TRBD1	TRBJ1-5	few	TGTGCCACCCTGACAGGGGCGAATAGCAATCAGCCCCAGCATTTT	CATLTGANSNQPQHF
TRBV5-4	TRBD1	TRBJ1-1	once	TGTGCCAGCAGCCTGGACAGGGTGAACACTGAAGCTTTCTTT	CASSLDRVNTEAFF
TRBV28	.	TRBJ1-3	once	TGTGCCAGCCGAGCAGGGAACTCTGGAAACACCATATATTTT	CASRAGNSGNTIYF
TRBV5-1	TRBD1	TRBJ1-3	.	TGCGCCAGCAGCGCGGGACAGATTATGAACACCATATATTTT	CASSAGQIMNTIYF
TRBV12-3/TRBV12-4	.	TRBJ1-1	.	TGTGCCAGCAGTAAGTTGAGTTACACTGAAGCTTTCTTT	CASSKLSYTEAFF
TRBV5-1	TRBD1	TRBJ2-2	.	TGCGCCAGCAGCCCTCGACAGGGGAACGGGGAGCTGTTTTTT	CASSPRQGNGELFF
TRBV4-1	.	TRBJ1-1	.	TGCGCCAGCAGCCAAGGGGCAGGTCTGAACACTGAAGCTTTCTTT	CASSQGAGLNTEAFF
TRBV4-1	.	TRBJ1-6	few	TGCGCCAGCAGCCAAGATACGGATTCACCCCTCCACTTT	CASSQDTDSPLHF
TRBV18	.	TRBJ1-6	.	TGTGCCAGCTCACCAGGGGGGGCCTATTCACCCCTCCACTTT	CASSPGGAYSPLHF
TRBV29-1	TRBD1	TRBJ1-5	.	TGCAGCGTTGGAGAAGGGGGCGGCAATCAGCCCCAGCATTTT	CSVGEGGGNQPQHF
TRBV3-1/TRBV3-2	.	TRBJ1-1	.	TGTGCCAGCAGCCAACAAGGGGGGGCTGAAGCTTTCTTT	CASSQQGGAEAFF
TRBV14	TRBD1	TRBJ2-7	.	TGTGCCAGCAGCCGACAGGGGGCTCGGTACGAGCAGTACTTC	CASSRQGARYEQYF
TRBV7-2	TRBD2	TRBJ2-7	.	TGTGCCAGCAGCTTAGCCGGGACTAGTTTAAGCGAGCAGTACTTC	CASSLAGTSLSEQYF
TRBV7-2	.	TRBJ2-7	.	TGTGCCAGCAGCCCGCCACTCCAGGGGAACCCGTCCTACGAGCAGTACTTC	CASSPPLQGNPSYEQYF
TRBV29-1	.	TRBJ2-1	.	TGCAGCGTTGGGGCCGGCTACAATGAGCAGTTCTTC	CSVGAGYNEQFF
TRBV4-1	TRBD1	TRBJ1-5	.	TGCGCCAGCAGCCAGCAGACAGGGAGCAATCAGCCCCAGCATTTT	CASSQQTGSNQPQHF
TRBV10-3	TRBD1	TRBJ1-2	.	TGTGCCATCAGTGAGAAGGGACAGGGGATTGGCTACACCTTC	CAISEKGQGIGYTF
TRBV6-5	.	TRBJ1-1	once	TGTGCCAGCCACGGGAATATCCGAGCTTTCTTT	CASHGNIRAFF
TRBV27	TRBD1	TRBJ1-4	.	TGTGCCAGCAGGGCGTACAGGGGGAATGAAAAACTGTTTTTT	CASRAYRGNEKLFF
TRBV3-1/TRBV3-2	TRBD1	TRBJ2-1	.	TGTGCCAGCAGCCAGACAGGGTACTCCTACAATGAGCAGTTCTTC	CASSQTGYSYNEQFF
TRBV28	TRBD1	TRBJ1-5	.	TGTGCCAGCAGTTTGGGGACAGGCCGCAATCAGCCCCAGCATTTT	CASSLGTGRNQPQHF
TRBV3-1/TRBV3-2	.	TRBJ2-3	.	TGTGCCAGCAGCCAAGATGGAGCGTTCACAGATACGCAGTATTTT	CASSQDGAFTDTQYF
TRBV7-9	TRBD1	TRBJ1-2	.	TGTGCCAGCAGCTTAGGGGGACAGCTTAATTATGGCTACACCTTC	CASSLGGQLNYGYTF
TRBV9	.	TRBJ1-1	once	TGTGCCAGCAGCGTAGAGACGGAGGGGCAGGCTTTCTTT	CASSVETEGQAFF
TRBV12-5	TRBD1	TRBJ1-2	.	TGTGCTAGTGGTTTGGTGGTTGGACAGGGGGCGGATGGCTACACCTTC	CASGLVVGQGADGYTF
TRBV11-2	.	TRBJ1-3	.	TGTGCCGGCAGGCAGGGCTCTGGAAACACCATATATTTT	CAGRQGSGNTIYF
TRBV10-2	.	TRBJ1-5	.	TGCGCCAGCAGGGCGACAAGCAATCAGCCCCAGCATTTT	CASRATSNQPQHF
TRBV28	.	TRBJ1-2	.	TGTGCCAGCAGTTTAAACGGTGGACAGCTAATAGCTAACTATGGCTACACCTTC	CASSLNGGQLIANYGYTF
TRBV7-9	.	TRBJ2-1	.	TGTGCCAGCAGCTCTAGCGTCAGATCCTACAATGAGCAGTTCTTC	CASSSSVRSYNEQFF
TRBV30	.	TRBJ1-3	.	TGTGCCTGGAGCTTTTCGGACAGCTCTGGAAACACCATATATTTT	CAWSFSDSSGNTIYF
TRBV13	TRBD1	TRBJ1-6	once	TGTGCCAGCAGCTCGATCCGGGACAGGGGATCCACAAGCGCGGCTCGGTCACCCCTCCACTTT	CASSSIRDRGSTSAARSPLHF
TRBV30	TRBD1	TRBJ2-1	.	TGTGCCTGGAGTCTCCCGACAGGGGGGTCCTACAATGAGCAGTTCTTC	CAWSLPTGGSYNEQFF
TRBV28	TRBD1	TRBJ2-4	.	TGTGCCAGCAGTACTCCGGGACAGGTTGAACTAGCCAAAAACATTCAGTACTTC	CASSTPGQVELAKNIQYF
TRBV3-1/TRBV3-2	.	TRBJ1-5	.	TGTGCCAGCAGCCAAGGAGGAGGGGCAGCGCTTAATCAGCCCCAGCATTTT	CASSQGGGAALNQPQHF
TRBV10-3	.	TRBJ1-1	.	TGTGCCATCAGTGGCGGGAAGAACACTGAAGCTTTCTTT	CAISGGKNTEAFF
TRBV2	.	TRBJ2-5	.	TGTGCCAGCAGTAAGGGGACACCCCGGCAAGAGACCCAGTACTTC	CASSKGTPRQETQYF
TRBV27	TRBD1	TRBJ2-5	.	TGTGCCAGCAGTACCCTCGCGACAGGGCGCCAAGAGACCCAGTACTTC	CASSTLATGRQETQYF
TRBV7-9	.	TRBJ2-2	many	TGTGCCAGCAGCTATAGGGGGACACTTACCACCGGGGAGCTGTTTTTT	CASSYRGTLTTGELFF
TRBV3-1/TRBV3-2	TRBD1	TRBJ1-2	.	TGTGCCAGCAGCCGGGGGGACAGGGATGGCGGCTACACCTTC	CASSRGDRDGGYTF
TRBV7-9	.	TRBJ1-4	.	TGTGCCAGCAGCAATGGACAGAATAATGAAAAACTGTTTTTT	CASSNGQNNEKLFF
TRBV5-1	TRBD2	TRBJ2-3	.	TGCGCCAGCAGGACTAGCGGGGAAAGCACAGATACGCAGTATTTT	CASRTSGESTDTQYF
TRBV10-3	.	TRBJ1-6	.	TGTGCCATCAGCTCGACAGGCCTGCCTAATTCACCCCTCCACTTT	CAISSTGLPNSPLHF
TRBV7-2	TRBD1	TRBJ1-5	.	TGTGCCAGCAGCATGGGACAGGGTCACAACCAGCCCCAGCATTTT	CASSMGQGHNQPQHF
TRBV7-2	.	TRBJ2-7	.	TGTGCCAGCAGAGGACAGCCATCCTCCTACGAGCAGTACTTC	CASRGQPSSYEQYF
TRBV2	.	TRBJ1-6	.	TGTGCCAGCAGCACCGGGGTCCATAATTCACCCCTCCACTTT	CASSTGVHNSPLHF
TRBV2	TRBD1	TRBJ1-1	.	TGTGCCAGCAGTGAGGAGAGACAGGGCTCGGCTGAAGCTTTCTTT	CASSEERQGSAEAFF
TRBV10-3	TRBD2	TRBJ2-1	once	TGTGCCATCAGTGTCCCAGCGGGGGGGCCTGGGGATGAGCAGTTCTTC	CAISVPAGGPGDEQFF
TRBV7-9	TRBD1	TRBJ1-2	.	TGTGCCAGCAGTCCCCTCCGGGGACAGGGAGACTATGGCTACACCTTC	CASSPLRGQGDYGYTF
TRBV2	.	TRBJ1-4	.	TGTGCCAGCAGTGACACATCAGGGTGGTCTAATGAAAAACTGTTTTTT	CASSDTSGWSNEKLFF
TRBV6-1	.	TRBJ2-4	few	TGTGCCAGCAGTGAACCACGCTTACAGACCATTCAGTACTTC	CASSEPRLQTIQYF
TRBV28	.	TRBJ2-3	.	TGTGCCAGCAGTTTACCGGCAGGGGGGACAGATACGCAGTATTTT	CASSLPAGGTDTQYF
TRBV27	TRBD2	TRBJ2-3	.	TGTGCCAGCAATCTAGCGGGGGGGCGTACAGATACGCAGTATTTT	CASNLAGGRTDTQYF
TRBV5-1	TRBD1	TRBJ1-1	.	TGCGCCAGCAGCTTGGGTAGGACAGGGGGATCTAACACTGAAGCTTTCTTT	CASSLGRTGGSNTEAFF